A selection of T cell receptor beta chains follows, all from one sample in a study of shared clonotypes between healthy human individuals. TCRdb keeps only in-frame clones here, not all; method: immunoSEQ multiplex PCR. The data show about 490,000 clones, less than 80% seen once. Sequencing input: PBMCs. These receptors all stem from a woman aged 40 to 50 in good health. Some clones in this sample may be carry-over from other donors' samples. Both conserved end residues are part of each CDR3. The D gene is left open where the match is weak. Size tells how often a clone was seen (once, few, many) or the class of an expanded clone, and some rows leave it out.

v_gene	j_gene	d_gene	abundance	CDR3aa	CDR3nt
TRBV18	TRBJ2-3	-	-	CASSPTGFRDTQYF	TGTGCCAGCTCACCAACGGGGTTCCGGGATACGCAGTATTTT
TRBV13	TRBJ2-1	-	-	CASSLGHEQFF	TGTGCCAGCAGCTTAGGACATGAGCAGTTCTTC
TRBV4-2	TRBJ2-7	-	many	CASSQEAEPPYEQYF	TGTGCCAGCAGCCAAGAGGCGGAGCCCCCCTACGAGCAGTACTTC
TRBV4-3	TRBJ2-3	-	once	CASSQAYPGAGIYTDTQYF	TGCGCCAGCAGCCAAGCTTACCCGGGGGCCGGCATTTACACAGATACGCAGTATTTT
TRBV30	TRBJ1-1	-	-	CAWRGKRGTEAFF	TGTGCCTGGAGGGGAAAACGGGGGACTGAAGCTTTCTTT
TRBV6-5	TRBJ2-1	-	-	CASSKTRQGGQFF	TGTGCCAGCAGCAAAACTAGACAGGGAGGACAGTTCTTC
TRBV4-2	TRBJ2-3	-	-	CASSQDVLVSTDTQYF	TGTGCCAGCAGCCAAGATGTACTAGTAAGCACAGATACGCAGTATTTT
TRBV2	TRBJ1-4	-	-	CASSVEATNEKLFF	TGTGCCAGCAGTGTGGAGGCTACTAATGAAAAACTGTTTTTT
TRBV2	TRBJ1-5	TRBD1	-	CASSGDRVGNQPQHF	TGTGCCAGCAGTGGGGACAGGGTAGGCAATCAGCCCCAGCATTTT
TRBV18	TRBJ1-5	-	-	CASSGQTNQPQHF	TGTGCCAGCTCAGGACAGACCAATCAGCCCCAGCATTTT
TRBV14	TRBJ2-4	TRBD2	-	CASSPAGGTIAKNIQYF	TGTGCCAGCAGCCCCGCGGGGGGTACCATAGCCAAAAACATTCAGTACTTC
TRBV27	TRBJ2-4	TRBD2	-	CASSESWAGGLQYF	TGTGCCAGCAGCGAATCCTGGGCGGGAGGGCTCCAGTACTTC
TRBV15	TRBJ2-7	-	-	CATSRDGLPEQYF	TGTGCCACCAGCAGAGACGGACTCCCCGAGCAGTACTTC
TRBV7-3	TRBJ2-1	-	-	CASSFMEADNEQFF	TGTGCCAGCAGCTTTATGGAGGCGGACAATGAGCAGTTCTTC
TRBV7-2	TRBJ2-7	TRBD2	-	CASSPRAGGPGYEQYF	TGTGCCAGCAGCCCCCGGGCGGGAGGGCCGGGGTACGAGCAGTACTTC
TRBV20-1	TRBJ2-1	-	once	CSADWGAEQFF	TGCTCAGCGGACTGGGGGGCTGAGCAGTTCTTC
TRBV19	TRBJ1-2	TRBD1	few	CASRTTGEVNYGYTF	TGTGCCAGTAGGACTACAGGGGAGGTTAACTATGGCTACACCTTC
TRBV7-9	TRBJ1-1	-	-	CASNLLQGQTEAFF	TGTGCCAGCAACTTATTACAGGGTCAAACTGAAGCTTTCTTT
TRBV11-2	TRBJ1-2	-	-	CASSLIPAPAARWSYTF	TGTGCCAGCAGCTTAATCCCCGCTCCGGCCGCTCGCTGGAGCTACACCTTC
TRBV15	TRBJ2-5	TRBD2	-	CATSRVGLAGVETQYF	TGTGCCACCAGCAGAGTTGGACTAGCGGGAGTGGAGACCCAGTACTTC
TRBV27	TRBJ2-7	TRBD2	-	CASSRSGPGLAYEQYF	TGTGCCAGCAGCCGGTCAGGGCCGGGACTAGCGTATGAGCAGTACTTC
TRBV7-2	TRBJ1-4	TRBD1	-	CASSPGQAPNEKLFF	TGTGCCAGCAGCCCGGGACAGGCCCCTAATGAAAAACTGTTTTTT
TRBV9	TRBJ2-3	TRBD2	-	CASSVGLAGPGDTQYF	TGTGCCAGCAGCGTAGGACTAGCGGGGCCCGGGGATACGCAGTATTTT
TRBV29-1	TRBJ2-1	TRBD1	-	CSVEDKEGTGRGYDEQFF	TGCAGCGTTGAAGATAAAGAGGGGACAGGGAGAGGCTATGATGAGCAGTTCTTC
TRBV27	TRBJ2-7	TRBD2	-	CASSLSVRIGLAGETAYEQYF	TGTGCCAGCAGTTTATCGGTTAGGATCGGACTAGCGGGAGAGACGGCCTACGAGCAGTACTTC
TRBV27	TRBJ2-7	TRBD2	-	CASSPKAGTISYEQYF	TGTGCCAGCAGTCCGAAAGCGGGAACCATCTCCTACGAGCAGTACTTC
TRBV28	TRBJ1-5	-	once	CASSYSDQPQHF	TGTGCCAGCAGTTACTCCGATCAGCCCCAGCATTTT
TRBV29-1	TRBJ2-1	-	many	CSVDLDSAYNEQFF	TGCAGCGTTGACCTGGACAGCGCCTACAATGAGCAGTTCTTC
TRBV7-2	TRBJ2-7	TRBD2	once	CASSQGLATYEQYF	TGTGCCAGCAGCCAGGGACTAGCGACCTACGAGCAGTACTTC
TRBV9	TRBJ2-5	-	-	CASSVDALGLGETQYF	TGTGCCAGCAGCGTAGATGCACTTGGCCTCGGGGAGACCCAGTACTTC
TRBV5-1	TRBJ1-1	-	-	CASSYSTNTEAFF	TGCGCCAGCAGTTACTCGACTAACACTGAAGCTTTCTTT
TRBV27	TRBJ2-1	-	-	CASSLSYGSNNEQFF	TGTGCCAGCAGTTTATCGTACGGCAGCAACAATGAGCAGTTCTTC
TRBV6-1	TRBJ2-7	-	-	CASSRTNDYEQYF	TGTGCCAGCAGCAGGACTAACGACTACGAGCAGTACTTC
TRBV20-1	TRBJ2-5	-	many	CSPPDQETQYF	TGCAGTCCACCCGACCAAGAGACCCAGTACTTC
TRBV7-9	TRBJ1-5	-	-	CASSSDGNQPQHF	TGTGCCAGCAGCTCGGACGGGAATCAGCCCCAGCATTTT
TRBV15	TRBJ2-7	-	-	CATSRDRGYEQYF	TGTGCCACCAGCAGAGATAGGGGTTACGAGCAGTACTTC
TRBV4-3	TRBJ2-1	-	few	CASSLQSASNEQFF	TGCGCCAGCAGCCTACAGTCCGCGAGCAATGAGCAGTTCTTC
TRBV15	TRBJ2-1	TRBD2	-	CATSRDRASGTYNEQFF	TGTGCCACCAGCAGAGACCGGGCTAGCGGGACCTACAATGAGCAGTTCTTC
TRBV5-4	TRBJ2-7	-	-	CASSPSQGSGEQYF	TGTGCCAGCAGCCCCTCGCAGGGGTCAGGAGAGCAGTACTTC
TRBV11-2	TRBJ2-1	-	-	CASSATILAVNEQFF	TGTGCCAGCAGCGCGACTATCCTGGCCGTAAATGAGCAGTTCTTC
TRBV28	TRBJ1-1	TRBD1	-	CASSSRQGGRTEAFF	TGTGCCAGCAGTTCTCGACAGGGGGGACGCACTGAAGCTTTCTTT
TRBV30	TRBJ2-7	-	-	CAWSAAGFLREQYF	TGTGCCTGGAGTGCCGCGGGATTTCTTCGCGAGCAGTACTTC
TRBV7-9	TRBJ1-5	-	-	CASSLGTNQPQHF	TGTGCCAGCAGCTTAGGAACCAATCAGCCCCAGCATTTT
TRBV28	TRBJ2-1	-	-	CASSSHEQFF	TGTGCCAGCAGTAGCCATGAGCAGTTCTTC
TRBV6-6	TRBJ2-7	TRBD1	-	CASGPGQGPSEQYF	TGTGCCAGCGGACCGGGACAGGGACCCTCCGAGCAGTACTTC
TRBV4-2	TRBJ2-1	-	-	CASSQEPELTYNEQFF	TGTGCCAGCAGCCAAGAGCCGGAACTTACCTACAATGAGCAGTTCTTC
TRBV7-3	TRBJ2-3	-	-	CASSLSTSRDTQYF	TGTGCCAGCAGCTTAAGCACTAGCCGGGATACGCAGTATTTT
TRBV19	TRBJ2-7	TRBD2	-	CASSWTSGASAEQYF	TGTGCCAGTAGTTGGACTAGCGGGGCTTCCGCCGAGCAGTACTTC
TRBV19	TRBJ1-5	-	few	CASSIALTVSNQPQHF	TGTGCCAGTAGTATAGCTCTAACAGTTTCCAATCAGCCCCAGCATTTT
TRBV30	TRBJ1-2	-	-	CAWKGRPVYGYTF	TGTGCCTGGAAGGGGAGGCCGGTCTATGGCTACACCTTC